This T cell receptor beta chain was captured in a study of cytomegalovirus exposure and HLA in healthy donors. Study in general: When 350 to 500 donors were genotyped, 81% of them were found to fall in the Caucasian-associated ancestry cluster. Points from the study as a whole: A later analysis found TCR association rates differed by HLA locus, highest for DRB1 and lowest for HLA-C. Analysis was carried out at a later point, and it linked a missense DCLRE1C variant to TCR beta V- and J-gene trimming.

Only a few counts were recorded for this clone. As yet, its antigen is unknown. PCR primers comprised 60 Vbeta and 13 Jbeta primers. Assay used: immunoSEQ multiplex PCR; TCRdb lists only in-frame clones, some missing. The sample yields 100,000 to 150,000 clones, about 66% seen once. This TCR came from a man aged 30-40 years in good health and CMV-seropositive. Input material: PBMCs.

CDR3 residues: CASSSSGRSDEQYF. DNA for the CDR3: TGTGCCAGCAGTTCTAGCGGGAGGAGCGACGAGCAGTACTTC. The V call is TRBV6-5, the J call TRBJ2-7; 11 nucleotides match TRBD2. The V segment lost 4 bases and the J segment 5 bases; nucleotides outside the gene matches: 4. CDR1 is MNHEY and CDR2 is SVGAGI in the germline V gene. The CDR3 is 14 amino acids.